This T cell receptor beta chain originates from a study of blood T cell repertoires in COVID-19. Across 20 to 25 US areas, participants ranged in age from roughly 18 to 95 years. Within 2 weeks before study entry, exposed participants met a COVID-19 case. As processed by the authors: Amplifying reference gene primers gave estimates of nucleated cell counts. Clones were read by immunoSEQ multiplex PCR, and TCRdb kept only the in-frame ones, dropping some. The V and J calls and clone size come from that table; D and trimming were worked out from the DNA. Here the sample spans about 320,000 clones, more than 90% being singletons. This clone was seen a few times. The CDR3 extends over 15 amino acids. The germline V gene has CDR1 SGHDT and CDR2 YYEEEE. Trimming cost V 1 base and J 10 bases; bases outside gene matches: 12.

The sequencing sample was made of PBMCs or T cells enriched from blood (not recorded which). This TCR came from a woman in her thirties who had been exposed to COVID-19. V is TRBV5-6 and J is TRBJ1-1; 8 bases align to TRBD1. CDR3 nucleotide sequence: TGTGCCAGCAGCTTGTTGACAGGGGAAGGGCTCTCAGCTTTCTTT. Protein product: CASSLLTGEGLSAFF.